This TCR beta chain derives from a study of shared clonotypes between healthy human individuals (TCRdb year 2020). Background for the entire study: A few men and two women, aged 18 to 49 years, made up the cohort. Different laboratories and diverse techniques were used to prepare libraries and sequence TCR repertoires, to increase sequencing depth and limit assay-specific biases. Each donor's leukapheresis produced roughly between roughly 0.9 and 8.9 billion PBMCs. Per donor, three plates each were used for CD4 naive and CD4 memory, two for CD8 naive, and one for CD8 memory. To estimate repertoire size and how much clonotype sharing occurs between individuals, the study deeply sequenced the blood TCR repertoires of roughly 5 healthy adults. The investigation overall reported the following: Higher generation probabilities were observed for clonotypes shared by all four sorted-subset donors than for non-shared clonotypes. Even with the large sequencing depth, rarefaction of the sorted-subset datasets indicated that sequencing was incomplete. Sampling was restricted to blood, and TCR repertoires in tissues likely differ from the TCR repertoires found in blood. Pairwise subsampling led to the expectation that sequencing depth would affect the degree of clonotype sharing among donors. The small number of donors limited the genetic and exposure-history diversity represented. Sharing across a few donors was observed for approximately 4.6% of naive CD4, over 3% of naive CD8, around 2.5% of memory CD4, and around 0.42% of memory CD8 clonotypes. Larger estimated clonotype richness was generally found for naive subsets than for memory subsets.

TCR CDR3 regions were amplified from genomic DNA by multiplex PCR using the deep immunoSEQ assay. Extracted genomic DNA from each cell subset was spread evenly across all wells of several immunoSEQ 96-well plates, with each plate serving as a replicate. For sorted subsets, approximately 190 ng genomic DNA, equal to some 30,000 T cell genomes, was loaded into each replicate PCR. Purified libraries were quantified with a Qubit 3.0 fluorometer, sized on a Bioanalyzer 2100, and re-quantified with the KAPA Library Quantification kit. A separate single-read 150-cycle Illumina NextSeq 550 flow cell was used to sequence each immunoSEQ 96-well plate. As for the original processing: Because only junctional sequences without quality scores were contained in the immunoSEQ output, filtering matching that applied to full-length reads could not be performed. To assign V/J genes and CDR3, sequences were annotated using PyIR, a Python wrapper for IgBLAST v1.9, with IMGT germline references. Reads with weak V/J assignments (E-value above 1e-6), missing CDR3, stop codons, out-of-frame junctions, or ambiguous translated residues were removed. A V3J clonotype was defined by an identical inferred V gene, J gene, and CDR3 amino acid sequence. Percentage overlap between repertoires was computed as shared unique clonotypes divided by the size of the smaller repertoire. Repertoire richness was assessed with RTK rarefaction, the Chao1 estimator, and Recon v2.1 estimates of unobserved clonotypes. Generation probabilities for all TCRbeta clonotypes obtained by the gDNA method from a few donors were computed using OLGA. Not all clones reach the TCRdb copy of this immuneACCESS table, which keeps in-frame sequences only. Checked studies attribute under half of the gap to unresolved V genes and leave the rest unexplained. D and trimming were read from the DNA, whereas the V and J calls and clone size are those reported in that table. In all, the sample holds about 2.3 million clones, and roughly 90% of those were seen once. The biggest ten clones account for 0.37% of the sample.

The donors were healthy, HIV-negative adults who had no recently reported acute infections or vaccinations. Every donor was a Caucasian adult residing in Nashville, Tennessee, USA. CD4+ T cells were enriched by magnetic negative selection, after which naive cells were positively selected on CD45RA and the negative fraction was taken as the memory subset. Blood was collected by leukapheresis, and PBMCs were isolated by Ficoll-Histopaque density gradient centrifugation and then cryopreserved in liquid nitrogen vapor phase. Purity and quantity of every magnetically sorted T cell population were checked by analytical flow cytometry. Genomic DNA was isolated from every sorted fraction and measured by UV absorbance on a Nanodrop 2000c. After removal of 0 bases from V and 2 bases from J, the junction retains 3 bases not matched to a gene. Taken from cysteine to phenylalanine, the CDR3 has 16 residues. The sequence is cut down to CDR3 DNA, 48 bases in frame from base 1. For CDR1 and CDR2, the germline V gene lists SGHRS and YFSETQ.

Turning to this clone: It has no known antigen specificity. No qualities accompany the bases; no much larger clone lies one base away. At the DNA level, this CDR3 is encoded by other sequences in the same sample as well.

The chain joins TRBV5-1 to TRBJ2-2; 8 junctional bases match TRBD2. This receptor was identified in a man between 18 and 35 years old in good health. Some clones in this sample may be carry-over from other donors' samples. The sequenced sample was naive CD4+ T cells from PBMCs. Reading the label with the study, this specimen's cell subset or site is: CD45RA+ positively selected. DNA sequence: TGCGCCAGCAGCTTGGCGCTAGCGGGTAACACCGGGGAGCTGTTTTTT. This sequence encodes CASSLALAGNTGELFF.